There are many counts of the clone carrying this T cell receptor beta chain. The antigen is not known. The data derive from a study of T cells in Graves' hyperthyroidism and ophthalmopathy. Study-level findings and limits: A model built on 13 V-J features separated ophthalmopathy from stable hyperthyroidism. Researchers found most expanded thyroid clonotypes above 0.001 in blood as well.

PBMCs were collected from an approximately 9.2 ml volume of fresh peripheral blood. Amplified regions were TCR beta CDR3 sequences from RNA transcripts. The TCR CDR3 first-round RT-PCR relied on the HTBI primer set. Via MiXCR, TCRdb re-called the multiplex PCR reads, giving one row per CDR3 protein. The sample holds more than 600,000 distinct CDR3 sequences, roughly 15% seen once. This CDR3 contains 14 residues. The V end was cut by 1 base, the J end by 3 bases, with 10 bases between. This rearrangement joins TRBV12-3 or TRBV12-4 to TRBJ2-7, with D unclear. The sample comprised blood. The receptor was isolated from a man younger than 35 with Graves' hyperthyroidism. The CDR3 loop reads CASSLDGDLYEQYF. CDR3 bases: TGTGCCAGCAGTTTAGACGGTGACCTCTACGAGCAGTACTTC.